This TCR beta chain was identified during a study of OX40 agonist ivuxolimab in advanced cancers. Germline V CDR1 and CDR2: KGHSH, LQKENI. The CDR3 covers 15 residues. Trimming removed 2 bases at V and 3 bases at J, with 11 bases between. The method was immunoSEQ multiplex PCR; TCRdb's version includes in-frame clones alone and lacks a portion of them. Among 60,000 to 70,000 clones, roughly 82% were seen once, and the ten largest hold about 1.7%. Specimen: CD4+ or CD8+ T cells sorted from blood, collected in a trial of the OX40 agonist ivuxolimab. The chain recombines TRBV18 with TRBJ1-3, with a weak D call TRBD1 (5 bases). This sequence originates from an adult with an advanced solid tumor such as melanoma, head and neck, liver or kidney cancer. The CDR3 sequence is CASSPEGTGGNTIYF. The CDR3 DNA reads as TGTGCCAGCTCACCAGAGGGGACGGGTGGAAACACCATATATTTT.